This T cell receptor beta chain came from a study of blood T cell repertoires in COVID-19. Study details: The samples span acute and convalescent COVID-19 from the United States, Italy and Spain. T cells, B-cell-depleted T cells, or PBMCs supplied cDNA or gDNA.

Germline V gene sequence: CDR1 MNHEY, CDR2 SMNVEV (reference sequence). CDR3 size: 13 residues. V was pared by 3 bases and J by 7 bases, with 12 bases between. Some clones are missing from TCRdb's copy, which holds only in-frame ones; the method was immunoSEQ multiplex PCR. The profile covers around 140,000 clones, with 80% to 90% appearing a single time and more than 0.8% taken by the ten largest. This chain links TRBV27 with TRBJ1-1; D uncertain. Source material: peripheral blood. This TCR was sampled from a woman aged 45-65 years with acute or convalescent COVID-19. CDR3 loop: CASSFGGLGEAFF. CDR3 nucleotide sequence: TGTGCCAGCAGTTTCGGAGGGCTGGGTGAAGCTTTCTTT.